The rows below give T cell receptor beta chains drawn from one sample of a study of shared clonotypes between healthy human individuals. Produced via immunoSEQ multiplex PCR; TCRdb's table is partial and in-frame only. The profile covers a few million clones, with approximately 90% appearing a single time and about 0.13% taken by the ten largest. The sequenced sample consisted of naive CD4+ T cells sorted from blood. The receptor set was obtained from a man between 18 and 35 years old in good health. The CDR3 runs from the conserved cysteine through the conserved F or W. Fields, in order: clone size, D gene, V gene, J gene, CDR3 DNA, CDR3 protein. D genes are given only for firm matches. Clone size is shown for a subset of rows, as once, few, many or a class of expanded clone.

clone size: .
D gene: .
V gene: TRBV20-1
J gene: TRBJ1-2
CDR3 DNA: TGCAGTGCTAGTGACGGGGATGGCTACACCTTC
CDR3 protein: CSASDGDGYTF

clone size: .
D gene: .
V gene: TRBV19
J gene: TRBJ1-4
CDR3 DNA: TGTGCCAGTAGTATAGAAGGGATTGCAACTAATGAAAAACTGTTTTTT
CDR3 protein: CASSIEGIATNEKLFF

clone size: .
D gene: TRBD2
V gene: TRBV5-1
J gene: TRBJ2-2
CDR3 DNA: TGCGCCAGCAGCTTTCGTGCTAGCGGGATAGGCGGGGAGCTGTTTTTT
CDR3 protein: CASSFRASGIGGELFF

clone size: .
D gene: TRBD2
V gene: TRBV9
J gene: TRBJ2-1
CDR3 DNA: TGTGCCAGCAGCCCAACTAGCGGGTTTTACAATGAGCAGTTCTTC
CDR3 protein: CASSPTSGFYNEQFF

clone size: .
D gene: .
V gene: TRBV2
J gene: TRBJ1-4
CDR3 DNA: TGTGCCAGCAGCGCCGAGGGGAGCGGGCAGGAAAAACTGTTTTTT
CDR3 protein: CASSAEGSGQEKLFF

clone size: .
D gene: TRBD1
V gene: TRBV7-8
J gene: TRBJ2-7
CDR3 DNA: TGTGCCAGCAGCCTAGGGACAGGGAATCATTACGAGCAGTACTTC
CDR3 protein: CASSLGTGNHYEQYF

clone size: .
D gene: .
V gene: TRBV19
J gene: TRBJ1-6
CDR3 DNA: TGTGCCAGTAGTATCCCAGCCTCTAATTCACCCCTCCACTTT
CDR3 protein: CASSIPASNSPLHF

clone size: .
D gene: .
V gene: TRBV5-4
J gene: TRBJ2-3
CDR3 DNA: TGTGCCAGCAGCCCGAATCTCGGCGGATACACAGATACGCAGTATTTT
CDR3 protein: CASSPNLGGYTDTQYF

clone size: .
D gene: TRBD1
V gene: TRBV18
J gene: TRBJ2-7
CDR3 DNA: TGTGCCAGCTCACCACTGACGGGACAGGGCTCCTACGAGCAGTACTTC
CDR3 protein: CASSPLTGQGSYEQYF

clone size: .
D gene: .
V gene: TRBV5-1
J gene: TRBJ2-3
CDR3 DNA: TGCGCCAGCAGTTGGAGTAGCGGCACAGATACGCAGTATTTT
CDR3 protein: CASSWSSGTDTQYF

clone size: .
D gene: TRBD1
V gene: TRBV29-1
J gene: TRBJ1-2
CDR3 DNA: TGCAGCGCCAAAGAATTGGGACAGACTAATTATGGCTACACCTTC
CDR3 protein: CSAKELGQTNYGYTF

clone size: .
D gene: .
V gene: TRBV30
J gene: TRBJ1-1
CDR3 DNA: TGTGCCTGGAACAGGGCTAACACTGAAGCTTTCTTT
CDR3 protein: CAWNRANTEAFF

clone size: .
D gene: .
V gene: TRBV9
J gene: TRBJ2-3
CDR3 DNA: TGTGCCAGCAGCGTCAATCCGAGCACAGATACGCAGTATTTT
CDR3 protein: CASSVNPSTDTQYF

clone size: .
D gene: .
V gene: TRBV18
J gene: TRBJ1-1
CDR3 DNA: TGTGCCAGCTCACCACTATTAGGGACACAGAACACTGAAGCTTTCTTT
CDR3 protein: CASSPLLGTQNTEAFF

clone size: .
D gene: .
V gene: TRBV7-9
J gene: TRBJ2-5
CDR3 DNA: TGTGCCAGCAGCTTAGCCATTGGGGCGGGAGAGACCCAGTACTTC
CDR3 protein: CASSLAIGAGETQYF

clone size: once
D gene: TRBD2
V gene: TRBV18
J gene: TRBJ2-3
CDR3 DNA: TGTGCCAGCTCCGCCCAACGTGGACTAGCGTCGAGCACAGATACGCAGTATTTT
CDR3 protein: CASSAQRGLASSTDTQYF

clone size: .
D gene: .
V gene: TRBV7-6
J gene: TRBJ1-6
CDR3 DNA: TGTGCCAGCAGCTTAGGTCCAGGGTCGGATAATTCACCCCTCCACTTT
CDR3 protein: CASSLGPGSDNSPLHF

clone size: .
D gene: .
V gene: TRBV6-6
J gene: TRBJ2-7
CDR3 DNA: TGTGCCAGCAGTTTTTCGGGGGACTCCTACGAGCAGTACTTC
CDR3 protein: CASSFSGDSYEQYF

clone size: once
D gene: .
V gene: TRBV10-1
J gene: TRBJ2-5
CDR3 DNA: TGCGCCAGCAGTGGGGGGGGCTTAGGACAGGAGGAAGAGACCCAGTACTTC
CDR3 protein: CASSGGGLGQEEETQYF

clone size: .
D gene: TRBD2
V gene: TRBV30
J gene: TRBJ2-1
CDR3 DNA: TGTGCCTGGAGTGTACTAGCGGGTTCCTACAATGAGCAGTTCTTC
CDR3 protein: CAWSVLAGSYNEQFF

clone size: .
D gene: .
V gene: TRBV6-1
J gene: TRBJ1-1
CDR3 DNA: TGTGCCAGCGAACGGTTACCTTACACTGAAGCTTTCTTT
CDR3 protein: CASERLPYTEAFF

clone size: once
D gene: .
V gene: TRBV7-2
J gene: TRBJ2-1
CDR3 DNA: TGTGCCAGCAGCTTCTCCGGGACAAACTCCTACAATGAGCAGTTCTTC
CDR3 protein: CASSFSGTNSYNEQFF

clone size: once
D gene: .
V gene: TRBV20-1
J gene: TRBJ2-3
CDR3 DNA: TGCAGTGCGAGCCCCGGGGATACGCAGTATTTT
CDR3 protein: CSASPGDTQYF

clone size: .
D gene: .
V gene: TRBV14
J gene: TRBJ2-5
CDR3 DNA: TGTGCCAGCAACAACTTGTACCAAGAGACCCAGTACTTC
CDR3 protein: CASNNLYQETQYF

clone size: .
D gene: TRBD2
V gene: TRBV11-1
J gene: TRBJ2-5
CDR3 DNA: TGTGCCAGCAGCACAGGGGCGGGGGGGCAGAGAGAGACCCAGTACTTC
CDR3 protein: CASSTGAGGQRETQYF

clone size: .
D gene: .
V gene: TRBV6-6
J gene: TRBJ1-4
CDR3 DNA: TGTGCCAGCAGTTTCTCGGCTTCGAGGGGTGAAAAACTGTTTTTT
CDR3 protein: CASSFSASRGEKLFF